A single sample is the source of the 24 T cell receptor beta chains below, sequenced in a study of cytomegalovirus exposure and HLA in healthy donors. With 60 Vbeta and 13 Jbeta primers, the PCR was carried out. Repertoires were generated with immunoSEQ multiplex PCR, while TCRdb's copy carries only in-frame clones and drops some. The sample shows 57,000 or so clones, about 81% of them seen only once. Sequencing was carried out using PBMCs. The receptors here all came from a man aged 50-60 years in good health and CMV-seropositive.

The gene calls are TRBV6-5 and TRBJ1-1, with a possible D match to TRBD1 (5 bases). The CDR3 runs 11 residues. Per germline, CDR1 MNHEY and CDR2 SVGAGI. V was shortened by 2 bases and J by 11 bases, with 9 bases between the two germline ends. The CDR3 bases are TGTGCCAGCAGTTACAGGGGAAAGGCTTTCTTT. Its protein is CASSYRGKAFF.

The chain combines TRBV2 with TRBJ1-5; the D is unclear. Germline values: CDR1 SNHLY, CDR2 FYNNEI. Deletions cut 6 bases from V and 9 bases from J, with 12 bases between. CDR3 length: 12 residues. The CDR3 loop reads CASRIDGGPQHF. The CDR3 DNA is TGTGCCAGCAGGATAGACGGCGGGCCCCAGCATTTT. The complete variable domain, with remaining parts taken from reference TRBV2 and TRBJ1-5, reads EPEVTQTPSHQVTQMGQEVILRCVPISNHLYFYWYRQILGQKVEFLVSFYNNEISEKSEIFDDQFSVERPDGSNFTLKIRSTKLEDSAMYFCASRIDGGPQHFGDGTRLSIL.

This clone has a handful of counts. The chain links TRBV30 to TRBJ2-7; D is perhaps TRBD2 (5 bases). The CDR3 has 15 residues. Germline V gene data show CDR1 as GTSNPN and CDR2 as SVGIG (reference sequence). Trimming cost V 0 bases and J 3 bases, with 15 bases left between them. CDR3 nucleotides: TGTGCCTGGAGTGTAAGAGCGGCAGCAGTCTACGAGCAGTACTTC. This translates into CAWSVRAAAVYEQYF.

In DNA form, the CDR3 reads TGTGCCAGCAGTGATGGCGGGCACTCTGGGGCCAACGTCCTGACTTTC. Residues: CASSDGGHSGANVLTF. The chain carries TRBV6-4 and TRBJ2-6; a possible D gene is TRBD2 (5 bases). Trimming took off 3 bases at V and 0 bases at J, with 9 bases between the two ends. CDR3 size: 16 residues. CDR1 is MRHNA, CDR2 SNTAGT, per germline.

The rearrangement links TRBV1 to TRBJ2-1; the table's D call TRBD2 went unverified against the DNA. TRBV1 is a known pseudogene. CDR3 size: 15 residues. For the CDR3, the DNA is TGCACCAGCAGCCATCCCGGGAGCTCCTACAATGAGCAGTTCTTC. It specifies CTSSHPGSSYNEQFF.

The CDR3 nucleotides are TGTGCCAGCTCCCGGGACTCCCGGGACCAGTACTTC. Encoded protein: CASSRDSRDQYF. The chain employs TRBV18 and TRBJ2-5; D perhaps matches TRBD2 (6 bases). Trimming removed 6 bases at V and 10 bases at J, with 15 bases between. The germline gives CDR1 KGHSH, CDR2 LQKENI. This CDR3 has 12 residues.

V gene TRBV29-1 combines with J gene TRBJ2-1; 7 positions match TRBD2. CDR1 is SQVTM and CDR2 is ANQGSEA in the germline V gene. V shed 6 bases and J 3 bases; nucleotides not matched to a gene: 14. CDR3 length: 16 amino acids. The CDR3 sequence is CSVTGVAGSRYNEQFF. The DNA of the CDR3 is TGCAGCGTGACCGGAGTAGCGGGCAGTCGCTACAATGAGCAGTTCTTC.

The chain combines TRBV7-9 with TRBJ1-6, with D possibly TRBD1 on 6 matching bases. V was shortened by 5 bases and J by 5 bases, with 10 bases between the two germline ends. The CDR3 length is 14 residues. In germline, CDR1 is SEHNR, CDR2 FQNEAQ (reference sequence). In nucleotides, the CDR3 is TGTGCCAGCAGCGACAGGACAGATAATTCACCCCTCCACTTT. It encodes CASSDRTDNSPLHF. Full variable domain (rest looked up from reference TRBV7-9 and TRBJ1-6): DTGVSQNPRHKITKRGQNVTFRCDPISEHNRLYWYRQTLGQGPEFLTYFQNEAQLEKSRLLSDRFSAERPKGSFSTLEIQRTEQGDSAMYLCASSDRTDNSPLHFGNGTRLTVT.

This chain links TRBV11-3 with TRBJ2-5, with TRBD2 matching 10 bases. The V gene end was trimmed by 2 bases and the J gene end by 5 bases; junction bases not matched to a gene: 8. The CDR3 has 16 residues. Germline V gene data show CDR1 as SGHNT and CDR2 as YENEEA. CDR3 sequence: CASSLLAGGLPETQYF. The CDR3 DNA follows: TGTGCCAGCAGCTTATTAGCGGGGGGCCTCCCTGAGACCCAGTACTTC.

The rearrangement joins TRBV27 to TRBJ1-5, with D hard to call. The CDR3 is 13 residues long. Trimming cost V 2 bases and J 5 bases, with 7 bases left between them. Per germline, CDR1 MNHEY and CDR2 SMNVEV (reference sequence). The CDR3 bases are TGTGCCAGCAGTTTAGGGAGGGATCAGCCCCAGCATTTT. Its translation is CASSLGRDQPQHF.

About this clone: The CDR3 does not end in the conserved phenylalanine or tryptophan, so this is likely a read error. The CDR3 here is CAWSVPLGSGPGEAFL. The CDR3 nucleotides read TGTGCCTGGAGTGTACCTCTGGGATCCGGCCCCGGGGAAGCTTTCTTG. The chain combines TRBV30 with TRBJ1-1; no reliable D call. The CDR3 loop spans 16 amino acids. Trimming shortened V by 0 bases and J by 8 bases, and 22 bases separated the two germline ends. Per the germline V gene, CDR1 is GTSNPN and CDR2 is SVGIG (reference sequence).

The DNA of the CDR3 is TGTGCCAGCTCACCATCCGCAAGGCCGGGGACTGAAGCTTTCTTT. Protein: CASSPSARPGTEAFF. V and J are TRBV18 and TRBJ1-1; D remains unclear. V was pared by 2 bases and J by 5 bases, with 15 bases between. From germline, CDR1 is KGHSH and CDR2 LQKENI. The CDR3 contains 15 residues. Combining the CDR3 with reference TRBV18 and TRBJ1-1 gives the whole variable domain NAGVMQNPRHLVRRRGQEARLRCSPMKGHSHVYWYRQLPEEGLKFMVYLQKENIIDESGMPKERFSAEFPKEGPSILRIQQVVRGDSAAYFCASSPSARPGTEAFFGQGTRLTVV.

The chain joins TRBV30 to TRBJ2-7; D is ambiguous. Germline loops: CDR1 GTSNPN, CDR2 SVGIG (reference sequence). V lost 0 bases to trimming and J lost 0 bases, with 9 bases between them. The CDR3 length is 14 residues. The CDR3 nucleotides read TGTGCCTGGAGTGTCACACAAAGCTCCTACGAGCAGTACTTC. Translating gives CAWSVTQSSYEQYF.

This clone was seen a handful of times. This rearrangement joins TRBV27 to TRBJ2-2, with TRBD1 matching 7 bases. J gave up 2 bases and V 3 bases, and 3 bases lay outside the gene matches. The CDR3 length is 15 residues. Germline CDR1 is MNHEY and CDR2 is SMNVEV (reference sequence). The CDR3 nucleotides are TGTGCCAGCAGTTTGAGGGGGCGCAACACCGGGGAGCTGTTTTTT. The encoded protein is CASSLRGRNTGELFF.

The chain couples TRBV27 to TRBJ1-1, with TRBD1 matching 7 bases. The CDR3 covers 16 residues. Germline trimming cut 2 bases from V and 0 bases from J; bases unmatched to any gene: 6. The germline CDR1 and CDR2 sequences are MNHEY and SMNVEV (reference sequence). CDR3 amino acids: CASSLRGRSMNTEAFF. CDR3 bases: TGTGCCAGCAGTTTAAGGGGGCGGAGCATGAACACTGAAGCTTTCTTT.

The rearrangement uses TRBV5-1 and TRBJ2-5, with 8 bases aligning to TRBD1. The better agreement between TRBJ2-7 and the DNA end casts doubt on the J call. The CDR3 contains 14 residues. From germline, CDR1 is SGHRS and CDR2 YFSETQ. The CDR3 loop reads CASSFRTGSAEQYF. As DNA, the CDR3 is TGCGCCAGCAGCTTCCGGACAGGGTCCGCCGAGCAGTACTTC.

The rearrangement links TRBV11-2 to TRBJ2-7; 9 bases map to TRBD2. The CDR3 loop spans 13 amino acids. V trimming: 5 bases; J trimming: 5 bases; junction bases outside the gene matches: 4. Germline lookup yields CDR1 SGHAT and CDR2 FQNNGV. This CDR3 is CASSISGSDEQYF. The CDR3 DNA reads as TGTGCCAGCAGCATTAGCGGGAGCGACGAGCAGTACTTC.

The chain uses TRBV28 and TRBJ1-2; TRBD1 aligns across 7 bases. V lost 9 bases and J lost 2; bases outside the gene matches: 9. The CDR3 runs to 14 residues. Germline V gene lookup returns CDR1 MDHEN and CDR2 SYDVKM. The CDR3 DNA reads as TGTGCCAGTCGACAGGGCAACAGGAACTATGGCTACACCTTC. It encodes CASRQGNRNYGYTF.

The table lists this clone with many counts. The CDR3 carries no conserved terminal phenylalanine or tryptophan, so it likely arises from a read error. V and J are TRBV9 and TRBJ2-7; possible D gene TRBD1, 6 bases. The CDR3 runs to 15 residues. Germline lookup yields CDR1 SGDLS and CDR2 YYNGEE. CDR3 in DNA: TGTGGCAGCAGCTCCCAGGGGCCCCGCTCCTACGAGCAGTACTTG. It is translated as CGSSSQGPRSYEQYL.

CDR3 bases: TGTGCCAGCAGCGCGCCGGGACTAGCGGCCTCAGGCACCGGGGAGCTGTTTTTT. It specifies CASSAPGLAASGTGELFF. The chain links TRBV9 to TRBJ2-2, with 11 bases that match TRBD2. This CDR3 has 18 residues. The ends lost 3 bases at V and 4 bases at J; junction bases unmatched: 11. CDR1 is SGDLS and CDR2 is YYNGEE in the germline V gene. Using reference TRBV9 and TRBJ2-2 for the parts outside the CDR3, the full variable domain is DSGVTQTPKHLITATGQRVTLRCSPRSGDLSVYWYQQSLDQGLQFLIQYYNGEERAKGNILERFSAQQFPDLHSELNLSSLELGDSALYFCASSAPGLAASGTGELFFGEGSRLTVL.

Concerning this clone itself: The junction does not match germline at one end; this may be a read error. The CDR3 DNA reads TGCGGCGTTGAACGCGCTAGCGGCTACAATGAGCAGTTCTTC. This gives the protein CGVERASGYNEQFF. J is TRBJ2-1 and V is TRBV29-1, with 7 bases aligning to TRBD2. Germline V gene lookup returns CDR1 SQVTM and CDR2 ANQGSEA. The CDR3 is 14 amino acids.

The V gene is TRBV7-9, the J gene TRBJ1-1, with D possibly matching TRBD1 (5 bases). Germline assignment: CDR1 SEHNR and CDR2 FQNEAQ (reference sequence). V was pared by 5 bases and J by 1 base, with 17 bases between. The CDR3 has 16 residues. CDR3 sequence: CASSMGLTGRNTEAFF. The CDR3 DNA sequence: TGTGCCAGCAGCATGGGCCTCACAGGTAGGAACACTGAAGCTTTCTTT. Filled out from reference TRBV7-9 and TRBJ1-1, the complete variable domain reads DTGVSQNPRHKITKRGQNVTFRCDPISEHNRLYWYRQTLGQGPEFLTYFQNEAQLEKSRLLSDRFSAERPKGSFSTLEIQRTEQGDSAMYLCASSMGLTGRNTEAFFGQGTRLTVV.

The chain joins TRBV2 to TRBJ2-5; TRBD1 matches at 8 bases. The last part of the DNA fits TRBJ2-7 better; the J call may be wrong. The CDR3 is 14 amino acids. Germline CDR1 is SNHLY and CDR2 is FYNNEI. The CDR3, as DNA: TGTGCCAGCATTCCGGGACAGGACTCCTACGAGCAGTACTTC. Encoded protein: CASIPGQDSYEQYF.

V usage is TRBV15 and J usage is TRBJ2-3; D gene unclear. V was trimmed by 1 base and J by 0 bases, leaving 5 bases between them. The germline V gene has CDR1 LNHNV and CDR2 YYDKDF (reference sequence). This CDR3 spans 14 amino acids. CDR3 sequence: CATSRAFSTDTQYF. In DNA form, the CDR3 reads TGTGCCACCAGCAGAGCGTTTAGCACAGATACGCAGTATTTT.